Following are 9 T cell receptor beta chains from one sample sequenced in a study of shared clonotypes between healthy human individuals. Assay: immunoSEQ multiplex PCR; the TCRdb copy retains only in-frame clones and omits some. The repertoire holds 2 million to 3 million clones, roughly 93% seen once, with 0.36% in the top ten. The sequencing input was naive CD4+ T cells from PBMCs. As to subset: CD45RA+ positively selected. The receptors originated from a man between 18 and 29 years old in good health. Some clones in this sample may be carry-over from other donors' samples.

The V call is TRBV27, the J call TRBJ2-3; D is perhaps TRBD1 or TRBD2 (5 bases each). The CDR3 length is 16 residues. Germline CDR1 MNHEY, CDR2 SMNVEV (reference sequence). Between the trimmed V and J ends, which lost 4 bases and 7 bases, there was a span of 21 bases. This chain's CDR3 is CASSYGDGSSLNTQYF. The CDR3 region has the DNA TGTGCCAGCAGTTACGGGGACGGATCTTCGTTAAATACGCAGTATTTT.

The chain combines TRBV5-1 with TRBJ2-4, with D unclear. V lost 2 bases to trimming and J lost 6 bases, with 9 bases between them. CDR1 is SGHRS, CDR2 YFSETQ, per germline. The CDR3 loop spans 13 amino acids. CDR3 residues: CASSLDQRNIQYF. The CDR3 DNA reads TGCGCCAGCAGCTTAGATCAGCGAAACATTCAGTACTTC.

The chain employs TRBV30 and TRBJ2-1; 9 nucleotides agree with TRBD2. This CDR3 contains 12 residues. V gave up 1 base and J gave up 10 bases; unmatched junction bases: 2. Per the germline V gene, CDR1 is GTSNPN and CDR2 is SVGIG (reference sequence). DNA of the CDR3: TGTGCCTGGAGTGGGGGACTAGCAGAGCAGTTCTTC. Translation gives CAWSGGLAEQFF.

The rearrangement joins TRBV28 to TRBJ2-5; tentative D call: TRBD1 (6 bases). The V gene lost 2 bases and the J gene lost 2 bases, with 9 bases spanning the gap. Germline CDR1 reads MDHEN; CDR2 reads SYDVKM. CDR3 length: 14 residues. The CDR3 is CASSLAGQQETQYF. Here the CDR3 DNA reads TGTGCCAGCAGTTTAGCAGGACAGCAAGAGACCCAGTACTTC.

V is TRBV5-1 and J is TRBJ2-5; perhaps D is TRBD1 or TRBD2 (5 bases each). The V end lost 3 bases, the J end lost 4 bases, and 13 bases lay between the germline ends. Germline lookup yields CDR1 SGHRS and CDR2 YFSETQ. The CDR3 runs 14 residues. CDR3 sequence (DNA): TGCGCCAGCAGCTCGGGTGGGGGAGCAGAGACCCAGTACTTC. Its protein product is CASSSGGGAETQYF.

The chain recombines TRBV6-1 with TRBJ1-2, with unresolved D. The germline V gene has CDR1 MNHNS and CDR2 SASEGT. The CDR3 runs 15 residues. The V end lost 0 bases, the J end lost 4 bases, and 12 bases lay between the germline ends. In nucleotides, the CDR3 is TGTGCCAGCAGTGAAGCATGGTCCCGGAGCTATGGCTACACCTTC. Protein product: CASSEAWSRSYGYTF.

The V gene is TRBV19, the J gene TRBJ2-7; 8 nucleotides line up with TRBD2. This CDR3 is built from 14 residues. Germline V gene sequence: CDR1 LNHDA, CDR2 SQIVND (reference sequence). With V trimmed by 7 bases and J by 3 bases, 8 bases remained unmatched. The CDR3 spells CASKRSGRGYEQYF. CDR3 nucleotide sequence: TGTGCCAGTAAGAGGAGCGGGAGAGGCTACGAGCAGTACTTC.

The chain carries TRBV10-3 and TRBJ2-7; 8 bases line up with TRBD2. This CDR3 spans 13 amino acids. From germline, CDR1 is ENHRY and CDR2 SYGVKD. V gave up 10 bases and J gave up 7 bases; unmatched junction bases: 12. Here the CDR3 DNA reads TGTGCCACCGGGAGGGGGGGTCGGAGGGAGCAGTACTTC. This gives the protein CATGRGGRREQYF.

Here the CDR3 reads CASSIFGQQETQYF. The CDR3 region has the DNA TGCGCCAGCAGCATTTTCGGACAACAAGAGACCCAGTACTTC. V usage is TRBV5-1 and J usage is TRBJ2-5; maybe TRBD1 (5 bases). Trimming took off 4 bases at V and 2 bases at J, with 12 bases between the two ends. This CDR3 is 14 amino acids long. From germline, CDR1 is SGHRS and CDR2 YFSETQ.